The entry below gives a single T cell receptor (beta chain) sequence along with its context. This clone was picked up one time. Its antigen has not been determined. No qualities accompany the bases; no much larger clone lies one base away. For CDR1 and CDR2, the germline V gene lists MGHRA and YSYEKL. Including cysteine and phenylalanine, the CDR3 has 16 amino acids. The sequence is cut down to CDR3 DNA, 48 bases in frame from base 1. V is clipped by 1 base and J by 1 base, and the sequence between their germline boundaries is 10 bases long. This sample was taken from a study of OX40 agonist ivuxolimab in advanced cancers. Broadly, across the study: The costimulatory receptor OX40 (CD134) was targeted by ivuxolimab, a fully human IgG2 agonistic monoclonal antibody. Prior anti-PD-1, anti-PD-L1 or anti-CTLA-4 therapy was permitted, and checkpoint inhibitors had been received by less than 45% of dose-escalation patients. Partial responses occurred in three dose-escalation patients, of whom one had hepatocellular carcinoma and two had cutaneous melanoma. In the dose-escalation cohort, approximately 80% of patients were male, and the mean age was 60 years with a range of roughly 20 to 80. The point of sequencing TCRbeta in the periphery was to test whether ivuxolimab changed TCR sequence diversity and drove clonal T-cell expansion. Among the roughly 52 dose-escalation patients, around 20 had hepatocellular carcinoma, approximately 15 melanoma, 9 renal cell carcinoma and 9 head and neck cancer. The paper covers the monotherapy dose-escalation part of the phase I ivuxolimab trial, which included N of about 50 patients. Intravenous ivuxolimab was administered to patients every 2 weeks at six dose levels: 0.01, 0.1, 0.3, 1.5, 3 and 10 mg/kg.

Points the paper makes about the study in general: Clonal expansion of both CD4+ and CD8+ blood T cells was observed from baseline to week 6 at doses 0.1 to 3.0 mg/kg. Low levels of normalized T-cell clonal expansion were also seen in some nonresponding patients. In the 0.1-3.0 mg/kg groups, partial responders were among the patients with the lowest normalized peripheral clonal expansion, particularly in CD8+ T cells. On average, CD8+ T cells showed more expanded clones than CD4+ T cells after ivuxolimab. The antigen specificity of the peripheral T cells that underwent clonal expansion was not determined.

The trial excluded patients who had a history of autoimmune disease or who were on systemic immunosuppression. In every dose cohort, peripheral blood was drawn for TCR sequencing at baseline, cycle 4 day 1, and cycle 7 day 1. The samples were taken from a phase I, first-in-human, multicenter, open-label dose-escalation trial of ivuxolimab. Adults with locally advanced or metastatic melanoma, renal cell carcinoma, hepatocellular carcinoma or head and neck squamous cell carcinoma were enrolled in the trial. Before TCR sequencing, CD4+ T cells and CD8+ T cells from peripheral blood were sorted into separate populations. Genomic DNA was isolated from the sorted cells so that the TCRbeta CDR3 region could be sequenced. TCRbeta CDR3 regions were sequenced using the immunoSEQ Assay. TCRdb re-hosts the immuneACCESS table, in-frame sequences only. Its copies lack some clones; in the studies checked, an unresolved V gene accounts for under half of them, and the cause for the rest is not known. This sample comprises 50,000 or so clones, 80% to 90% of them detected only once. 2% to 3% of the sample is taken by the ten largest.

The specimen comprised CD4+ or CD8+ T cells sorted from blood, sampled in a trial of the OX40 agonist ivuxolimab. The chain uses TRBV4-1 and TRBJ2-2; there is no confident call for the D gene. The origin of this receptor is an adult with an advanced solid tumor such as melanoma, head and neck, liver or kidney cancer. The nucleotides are TGCGCCAGCAGCCAAGTTTCTGGAATGAACACCGGGGAGCTGTTTTTT. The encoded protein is CASSQVSGMNTGELFF.